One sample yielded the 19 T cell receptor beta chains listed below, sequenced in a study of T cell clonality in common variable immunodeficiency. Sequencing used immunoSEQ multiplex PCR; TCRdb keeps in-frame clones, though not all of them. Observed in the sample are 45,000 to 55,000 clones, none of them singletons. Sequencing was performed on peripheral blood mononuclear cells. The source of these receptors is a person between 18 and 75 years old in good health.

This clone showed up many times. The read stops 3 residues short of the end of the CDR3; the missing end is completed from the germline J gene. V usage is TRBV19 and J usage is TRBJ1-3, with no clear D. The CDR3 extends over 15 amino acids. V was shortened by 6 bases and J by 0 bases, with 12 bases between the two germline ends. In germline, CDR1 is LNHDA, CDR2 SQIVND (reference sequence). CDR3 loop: CASSPSRSSGNTIYF. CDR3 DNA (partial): TGTGCCAGTAGCCCATCTAGGAGCTCTGGAAACACC.

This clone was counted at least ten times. CDR3 in amino acids: CASSIPAGLVNEQFF. CDR3 bases read: TGTGCCAGTAGTATACCAGCGGGCCTAGTGAATGAG. The chain carries TRBV19 and TRBJ2-1; tentative D call: TRBD2 (6 bases). Sequencing ends 3 residues short of the CDR3 end; the germline J gene provides the rest. The CDR3 runs to 15 residues. The V end lost 2 bases, the J end lost 7 bases, and 15 bases lay between the germline ends. Germline V gene data show CDR1 as LNHDA and CDR2 as SQIVND (reference sequence).

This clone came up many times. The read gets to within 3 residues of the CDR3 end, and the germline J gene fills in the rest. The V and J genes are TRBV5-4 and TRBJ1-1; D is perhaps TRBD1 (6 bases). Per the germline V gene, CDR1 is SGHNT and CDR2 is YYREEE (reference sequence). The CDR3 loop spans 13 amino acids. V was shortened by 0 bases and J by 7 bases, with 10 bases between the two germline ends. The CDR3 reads CASSLAGGLEAFF. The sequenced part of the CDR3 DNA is TGTGCCAGCAGCTTGGCTGGGGGCCTTGAA.

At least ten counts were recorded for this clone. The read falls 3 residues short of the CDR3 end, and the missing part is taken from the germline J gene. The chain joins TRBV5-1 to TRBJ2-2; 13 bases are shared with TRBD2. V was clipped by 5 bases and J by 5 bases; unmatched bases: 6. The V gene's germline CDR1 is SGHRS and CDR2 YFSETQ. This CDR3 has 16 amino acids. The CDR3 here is CASRWTSGSTTGELFF. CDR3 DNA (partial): TGCGCCAGCAGGTGGACTAGCGGGAGTACTACCGGGGAG.

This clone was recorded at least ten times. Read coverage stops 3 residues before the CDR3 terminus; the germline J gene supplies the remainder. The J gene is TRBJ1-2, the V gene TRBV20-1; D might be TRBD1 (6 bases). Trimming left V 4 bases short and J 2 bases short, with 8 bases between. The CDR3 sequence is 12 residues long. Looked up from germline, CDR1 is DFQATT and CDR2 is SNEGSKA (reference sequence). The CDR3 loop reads CSAITGNYGYTF. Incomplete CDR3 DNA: TGCAGTGCTATAACAGGGAACTATGGC.

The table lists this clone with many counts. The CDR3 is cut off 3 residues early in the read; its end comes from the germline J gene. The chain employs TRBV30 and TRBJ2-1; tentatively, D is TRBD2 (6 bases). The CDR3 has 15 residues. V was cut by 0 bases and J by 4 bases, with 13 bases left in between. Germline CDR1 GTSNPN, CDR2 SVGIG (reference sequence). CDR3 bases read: TGTGCCTGGAGTGTGGCCGGGGGAATTTACAATGAG. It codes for CAWSVAGGIYNE. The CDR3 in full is CAWSVAGGIYNEQFF.

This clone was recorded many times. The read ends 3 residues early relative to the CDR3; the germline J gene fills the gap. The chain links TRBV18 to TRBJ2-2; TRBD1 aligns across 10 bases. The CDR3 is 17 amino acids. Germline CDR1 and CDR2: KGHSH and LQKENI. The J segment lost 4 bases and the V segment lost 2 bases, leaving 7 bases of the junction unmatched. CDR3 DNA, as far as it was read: TGTGCCAGCTCACCATATGGAGGACAGGGGGGCACCGGGGAG. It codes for CASSPYGGQGGTGE. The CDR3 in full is CASSPYGGQGGTGELFF.

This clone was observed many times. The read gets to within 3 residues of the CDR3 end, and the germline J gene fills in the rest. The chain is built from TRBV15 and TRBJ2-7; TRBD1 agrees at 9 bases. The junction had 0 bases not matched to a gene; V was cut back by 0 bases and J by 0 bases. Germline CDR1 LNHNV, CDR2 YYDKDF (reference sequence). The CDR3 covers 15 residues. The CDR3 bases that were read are TGTGCCACCAGCAGAGAGACAGGGGGCTCCTACGAG. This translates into CATSRETGGSYE. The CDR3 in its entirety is CATSRETGGSYEQYF.

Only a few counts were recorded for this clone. The sequenced part of the CDR3 DNA is TGTGCCAGCACGGTAACGGGGGGGGCCAACGTC. Its protein is CASTVTGGANV. The CDR3 reads in full as CASTVTGGANVLTF. The V gene is TRBV2, the J gene TRBJ2-6; D possibly corresponds to TRBD2 (5 bases). The read stops 3 residues short of the end of the CDR3; the missing end is completed from the germline J gene. The CDR3 has 14 residues. V gave up 7 bases and J gave up 4 bases, with 11 bases separating them. The germline V gene encodes CDR1 SNHLY and CDR2 FYNNEI. Drawing the rest from reference TRBV2 and TRBJ2-6, the complete variable domain is EPEVTQTPSHQVTQMGQEVILRCVPISNHLYFYWYRQILGQKVEFLVSFYNNEISEKSEIFDDQFSVERPDGSNFTLKIRSTKLEDSAMYFCASTVTGGANVLTFGAGSRLTVL.

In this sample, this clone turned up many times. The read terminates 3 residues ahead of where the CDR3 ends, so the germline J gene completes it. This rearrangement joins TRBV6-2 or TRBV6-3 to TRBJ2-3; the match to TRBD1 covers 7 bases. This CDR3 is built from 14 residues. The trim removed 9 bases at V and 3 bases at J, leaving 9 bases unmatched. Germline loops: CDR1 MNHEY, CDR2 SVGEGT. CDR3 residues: CASRKGATTDTQYF. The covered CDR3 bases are TGTGCCAGTCGAAAGGGGGCTACGACAGATACG.

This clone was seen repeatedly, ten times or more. The covered CDR3 bases are TGTGCCAGCACCGCAACTAATGAAAAA. This encodes CASTATNEK. The entire CDR3 is CASTATNEKLFF. The V gene is TRBV28, the J gene TRBJ1-4; no firm D call. The read terminates 3 residues before the CDR3 end, so the remaining end is supplied by the germline J gene. This CDR3 has 12 residues. Trimming left V 7 bases short and J 0 bases short, with 3 bases between. The V gene's germline CDR1 is MDHEN and CDR2 SYDVKM.

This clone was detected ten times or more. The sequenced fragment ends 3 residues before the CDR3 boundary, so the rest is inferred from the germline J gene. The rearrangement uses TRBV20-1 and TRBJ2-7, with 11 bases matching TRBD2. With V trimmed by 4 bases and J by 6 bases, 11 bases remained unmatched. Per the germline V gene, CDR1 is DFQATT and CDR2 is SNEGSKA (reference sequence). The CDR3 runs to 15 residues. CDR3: CSATSTSGTISEQYF. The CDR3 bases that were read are TGCAGTGCTACCTCGACTAGCGGGACCATAAGCGAG.

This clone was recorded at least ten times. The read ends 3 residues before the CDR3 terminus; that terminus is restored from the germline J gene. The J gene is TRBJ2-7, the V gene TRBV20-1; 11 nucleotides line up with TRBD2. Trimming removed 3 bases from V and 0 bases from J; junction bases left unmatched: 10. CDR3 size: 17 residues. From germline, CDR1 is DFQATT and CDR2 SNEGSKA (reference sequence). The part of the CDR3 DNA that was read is TGCAGTGCTAGCCCCTCCCCTAGCGGGAGGAGCTCCTACGAG. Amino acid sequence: CSASPSPSGRSSYE. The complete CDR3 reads CSASPSPSGRSSYEQYF.

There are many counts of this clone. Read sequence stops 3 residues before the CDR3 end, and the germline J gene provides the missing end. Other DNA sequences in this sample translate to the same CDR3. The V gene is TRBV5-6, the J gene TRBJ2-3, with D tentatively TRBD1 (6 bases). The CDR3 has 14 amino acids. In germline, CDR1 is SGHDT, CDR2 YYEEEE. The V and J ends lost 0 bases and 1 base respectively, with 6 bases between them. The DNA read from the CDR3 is TGTGCCAGCAGCTTGGACAGGGGCACAGATACG. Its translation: CASSLDRGTDT. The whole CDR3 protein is CASSLDRGTDTQYF.

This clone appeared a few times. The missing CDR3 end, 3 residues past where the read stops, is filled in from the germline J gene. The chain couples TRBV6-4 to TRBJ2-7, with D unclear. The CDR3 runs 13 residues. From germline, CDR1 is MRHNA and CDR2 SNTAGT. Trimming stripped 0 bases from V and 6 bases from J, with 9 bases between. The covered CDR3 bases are TGTGCCAGCAGTGACTCGCGGCAGAGCGAG. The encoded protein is CASSDSRQSE. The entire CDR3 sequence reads CASSDSRQSEQYF.

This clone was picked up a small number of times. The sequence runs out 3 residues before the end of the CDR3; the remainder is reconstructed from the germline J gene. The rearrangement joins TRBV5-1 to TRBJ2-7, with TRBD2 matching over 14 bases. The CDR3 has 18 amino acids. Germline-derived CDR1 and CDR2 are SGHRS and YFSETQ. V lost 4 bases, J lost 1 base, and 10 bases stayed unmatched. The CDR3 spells CASSRSGTSGRRSYEQYF. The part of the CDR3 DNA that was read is TGCGCCAGCAGCAGAAGCGGGACTAGCGGGAGAAGATCCTACGAG.

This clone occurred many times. Here the CDR3 reads CASSQQGAGDNEQFF. CDR3 DNA (partial): TGTGCCAGTAGCCAGCAGGGGGCGGGGGACAATGAG. The chain links TRBV19 to TRBJ2-1; D may be TRBD1 (8 bases). Sequencing ends 3 residues short of the CDR3 end; the germline J gene provides the rest. V was cut by 6 bases and J by 5 bases, with 17 bases left in between. Germline CDR1 and CDR2: LNHDA and SQIVND (reference sequence). The CDR3 extends over 15 amino acids.

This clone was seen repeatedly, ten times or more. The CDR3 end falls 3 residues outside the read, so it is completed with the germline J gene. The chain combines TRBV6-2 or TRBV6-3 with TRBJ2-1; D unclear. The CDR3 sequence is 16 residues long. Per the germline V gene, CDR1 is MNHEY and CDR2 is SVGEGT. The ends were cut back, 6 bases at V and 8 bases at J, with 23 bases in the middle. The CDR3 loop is CASSPRIFRSIDEQFF. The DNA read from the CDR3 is TGTGCCAGCAGCCCTAGGATTTTTAGGTCTATCGATGAG.

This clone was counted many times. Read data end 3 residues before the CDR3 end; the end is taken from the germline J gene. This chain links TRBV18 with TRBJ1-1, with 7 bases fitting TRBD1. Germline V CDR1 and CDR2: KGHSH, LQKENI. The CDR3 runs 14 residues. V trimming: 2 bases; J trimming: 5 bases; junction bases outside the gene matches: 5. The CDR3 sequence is CASSPGQGVTEAFF. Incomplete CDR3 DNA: TGTGCCAGCTCACCAGGGCAGGGGGTGACTGAA.